This T cell receptor (beta chain) emerged from a study of T cell responses to AZD1222 COVID-19 vaccine. Broader study findings: Donors in the cohort were predominantly white British and more often female, and clonal diversity was possibly underestimated. Regions 160-218 and 743-854 held dominance among vaccine-associated CD4 TCRs, which spanned spike. Two AZD1222 administrations were followed by greater Spike-specific TCR breadth and depth.

Sequencing used immunoSEQ multiplex PCR; TCRdb keeps in-frame clones, though not all of them. The sample contains about 140,000 clones, approximately 83% of which appear only once. Details on this clone: The antigen remains unidentified. A junction boundary mismatches the germline segment, possibly from a read error.

This CDR3 region has 17 residues. CDR1 and CDR2 (germline): MDHEN, SYDVKM. The TCR sequence derives from an adult in good health. The chain recombines TRBV28 with TRBJ1-6, with TRBD1 matching over 8 bases. The sequencing used peripheral blood, collected on day 0 of AZD1222 vaccination. The CDR3 DNA is TGTGCCAGCAGTTCCCGATCGTGGACAGGGCACAATTCACCCTTCCACTTT. Its translation: CASSSRSWTGHNSPFHF.